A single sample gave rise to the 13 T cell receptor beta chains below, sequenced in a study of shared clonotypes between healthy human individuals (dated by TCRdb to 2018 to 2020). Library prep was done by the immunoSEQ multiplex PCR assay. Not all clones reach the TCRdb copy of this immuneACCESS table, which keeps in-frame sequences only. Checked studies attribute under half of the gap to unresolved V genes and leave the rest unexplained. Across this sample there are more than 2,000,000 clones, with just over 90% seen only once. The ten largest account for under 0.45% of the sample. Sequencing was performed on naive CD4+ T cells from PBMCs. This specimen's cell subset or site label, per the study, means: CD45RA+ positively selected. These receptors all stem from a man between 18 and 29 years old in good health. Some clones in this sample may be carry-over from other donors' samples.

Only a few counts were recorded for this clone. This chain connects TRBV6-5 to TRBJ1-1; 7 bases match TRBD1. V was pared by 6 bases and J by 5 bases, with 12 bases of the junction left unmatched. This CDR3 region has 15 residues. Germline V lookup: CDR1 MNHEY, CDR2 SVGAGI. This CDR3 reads CASRYRTGLVTEAFF. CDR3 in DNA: TGTGCCAGCAGATACCGGACAGGTCTCGTTACTGAAGCTTTCTTT.

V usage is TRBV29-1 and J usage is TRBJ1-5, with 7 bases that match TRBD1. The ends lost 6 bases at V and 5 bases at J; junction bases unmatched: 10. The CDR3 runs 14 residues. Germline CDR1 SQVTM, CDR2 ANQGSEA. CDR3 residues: CSVCMGQRDQPQHF. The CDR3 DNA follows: TGCAGCGTCTGTATGGGACAGAGGGATCAGCCCCAGCATTTT.

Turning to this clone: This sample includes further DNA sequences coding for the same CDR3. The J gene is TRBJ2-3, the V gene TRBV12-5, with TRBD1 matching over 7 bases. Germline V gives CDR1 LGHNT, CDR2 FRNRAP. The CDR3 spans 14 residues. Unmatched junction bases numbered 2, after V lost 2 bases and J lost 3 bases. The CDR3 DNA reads TGTGCTAGTGGTTTGTCAGGGGGTACAGATACGCAGTATTTT. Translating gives CASGLSGGTDTQYF.

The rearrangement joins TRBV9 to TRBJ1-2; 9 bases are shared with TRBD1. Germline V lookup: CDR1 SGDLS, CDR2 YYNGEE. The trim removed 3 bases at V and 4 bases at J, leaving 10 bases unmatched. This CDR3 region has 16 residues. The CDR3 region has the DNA TGTGCCAGCAGCGGAACCGGGACAGGGCCAGGCTATGGCTACACCTTC. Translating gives CASSGTGTGPGYGYTF.

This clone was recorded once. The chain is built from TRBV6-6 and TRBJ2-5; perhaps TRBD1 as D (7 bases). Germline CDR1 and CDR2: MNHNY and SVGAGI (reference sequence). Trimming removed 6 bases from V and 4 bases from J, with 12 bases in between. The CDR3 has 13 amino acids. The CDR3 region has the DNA TGTGCCAGCAGCCAGGGGGGAGTAGAGACCCAGTACTTC. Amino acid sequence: CASSQGGVETQYF.

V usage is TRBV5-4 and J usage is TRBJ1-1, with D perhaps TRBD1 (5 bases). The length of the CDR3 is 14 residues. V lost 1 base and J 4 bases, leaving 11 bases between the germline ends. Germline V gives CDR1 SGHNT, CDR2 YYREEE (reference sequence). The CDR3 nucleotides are TGTGCCAGCAGCTTGAGCGGGGGTGTCACTGAAGCTTTCTTT. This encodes CASSLSGGVTEAFF.

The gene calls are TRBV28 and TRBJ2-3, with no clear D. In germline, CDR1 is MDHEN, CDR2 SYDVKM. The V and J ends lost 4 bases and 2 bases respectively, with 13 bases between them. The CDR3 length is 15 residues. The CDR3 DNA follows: TGTGCCAGCAGTTCCGCCCAGGCCCCCACAGATACGCAGTATTTT. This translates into CASSSAQAPTDTQYF.

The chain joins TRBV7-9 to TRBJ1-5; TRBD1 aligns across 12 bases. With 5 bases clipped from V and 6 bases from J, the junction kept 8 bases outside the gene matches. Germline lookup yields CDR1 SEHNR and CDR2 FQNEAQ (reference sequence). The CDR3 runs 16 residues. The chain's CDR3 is CASSQPGQGAGQPQHF. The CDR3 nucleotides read TGTGCCAGCAGCCAGCCGGGACAGGGGGCAGGTCAGCCCCAGCATTTT.

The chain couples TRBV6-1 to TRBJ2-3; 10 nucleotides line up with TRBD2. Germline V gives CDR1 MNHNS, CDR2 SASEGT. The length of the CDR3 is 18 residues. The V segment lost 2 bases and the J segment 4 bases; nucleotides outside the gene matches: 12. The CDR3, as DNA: TGTGCCAGCAGTGAAAACAGCGGGAGGGTTGTCCCCCCAGATACGCAGTATTTT. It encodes CASSENSGRVVPPDTQYF.

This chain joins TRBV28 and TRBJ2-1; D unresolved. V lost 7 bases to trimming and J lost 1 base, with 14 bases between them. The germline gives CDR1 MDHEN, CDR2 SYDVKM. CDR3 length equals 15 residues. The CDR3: CASTLRRASYNEQFF. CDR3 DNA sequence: TGTGCCAGCACCCTTCGACGGGCGTCCTACAATGAGCAGTTCTTC.

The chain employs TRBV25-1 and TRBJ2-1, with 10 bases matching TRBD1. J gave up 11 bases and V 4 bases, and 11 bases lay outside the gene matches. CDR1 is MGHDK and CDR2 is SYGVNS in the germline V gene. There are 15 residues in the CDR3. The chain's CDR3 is CASSAGQGTRAQQFF. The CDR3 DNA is TGTGCCAGCAGTGCGGGACAGGGGACCCGCGCGCAGCAGTTCTTC.

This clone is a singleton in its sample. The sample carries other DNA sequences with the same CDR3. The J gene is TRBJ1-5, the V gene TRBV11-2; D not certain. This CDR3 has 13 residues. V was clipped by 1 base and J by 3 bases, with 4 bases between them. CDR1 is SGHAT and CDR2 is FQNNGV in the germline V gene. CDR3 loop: CASSLVVNQPQHF. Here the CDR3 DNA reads TGTGCCAGCAGCTTAGTGGTCAATCAGCCCCAGCATTTT.

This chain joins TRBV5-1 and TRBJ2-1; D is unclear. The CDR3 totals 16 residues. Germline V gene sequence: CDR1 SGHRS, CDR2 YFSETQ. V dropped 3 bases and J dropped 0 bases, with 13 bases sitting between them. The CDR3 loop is CASSYNIRSSYNEQFF. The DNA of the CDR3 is TGCGCCAGCAGCTACAACATTCGGAGCTCCTACAATGAGCAGTTCTTC.